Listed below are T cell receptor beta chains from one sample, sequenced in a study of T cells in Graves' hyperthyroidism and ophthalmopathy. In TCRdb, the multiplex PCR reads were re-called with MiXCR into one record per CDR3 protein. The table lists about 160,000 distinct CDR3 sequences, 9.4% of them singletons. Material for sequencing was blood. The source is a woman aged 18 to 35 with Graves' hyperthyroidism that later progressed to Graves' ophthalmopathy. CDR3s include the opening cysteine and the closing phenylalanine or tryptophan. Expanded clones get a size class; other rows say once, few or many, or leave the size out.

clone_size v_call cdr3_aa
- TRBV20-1 CSAREFSAGELVF
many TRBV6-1 CASSEGSGSSDTQYF
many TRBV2 CASDYGNTGIEDGSPLHF
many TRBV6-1 CASSTRGGQPQHF
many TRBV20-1 CSASGQGSSYEQYF
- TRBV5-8 CASSLVGYNSPLHF
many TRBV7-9 CASSSLAGDSYEQYF
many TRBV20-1 CSARSGGYGNQPQHF
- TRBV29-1 CSAEKDSQYF
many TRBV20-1 CSAGGQGGWNEQFF
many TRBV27 CASRTGGTGELFF
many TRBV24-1 CATSDPYGGGLYNEQFF
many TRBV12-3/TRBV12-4 CASSLGRGSEQYF
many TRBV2 CASSVTGMQPQHF
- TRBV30 CAWRAGANTGELFF
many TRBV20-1 CSAGETSGSEQYF
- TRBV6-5 CACSYYPPTGNDGYTF
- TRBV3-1 CASSSGLAGRQETQYF
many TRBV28 CASSLLTGRNSPLHF
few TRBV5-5 CASSFRGGGAGGPNSYEQYF
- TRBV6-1 CASSPQMVETQYF
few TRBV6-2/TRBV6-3 CASSYQREGYRTSEQYF
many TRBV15 CATSRDKQDLYGYTF
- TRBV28 CASSIYLCSVYRTSAYNEQFF